These T cell receptor beta chains were read from a single sample in a study of shared clonotypes between healthy human individuals. Profiling relied on immunoSEQ multiplex PCR, and the TCRdb table lists in-frame clones only, not all of them. The sample contains under 600,000 clones, around 97% of which appear only once. Sequencing was done on a sample of naive CD4+ T cells sorted from blood. These receptor sequences come from a woman in her 30s in good health. CDR3s leave out the opening cysteine and the closing phenylalanine or tryptophan.

v_call,j_call,cdr3_aa
TRBV2,TRBJ2-7,ASSGGLNYEQY
TRBV29-1,TRBJ2-1,SGNTLAGGRNEQF
TRBV27,TRBJ1-4,ASRDRARRNEKLF
TRBV28,TRBJ1-1,ASSSTGQGATEAF
TRBV28,TRBJ2-5,ASSQGLAVEAQY
TRBV6-5,TRBJ2-2,ASRASGTGELF
TRBV5-1,TRBJ2-1,ASSLARGGKQF
TRBV6-4,TRBJ1-5,ASNSARSGRGSNQPQH
TRBV7-9,TRBJ2-1,ASSRLAGTYNEQF
TRBV21-1,TRBJ1-5,ASSKGNNQPQH
TRBV25-1,TRBJ2-1,ASSRNDEQF
TRBV28,TRBJ2-7,ASSSDGAGYEQY
TRBV6-5,TRBJ2-5,ASKRTRAETQY
TRBV6-5,TRBJ1-4,ASSSNRAQENEKLF
TRBV30,TRBJ2-4,AWSPLGPLGAKNIQY
TRBV28,TRBJ1-5,ASSLVDRVSNQPQH
TRBV20-1,TRBJ2-1,MTIRYNEQF
TRBV6-1,TRBJ2-3,ASSERGGGIDTDTQY
TRBV4-1,TRBJ1-2,ASSQDRPDTNYGYT
TRBV5-4,TRBJ2-7,ASSHGAPSYEQY
TRBV28,TRBJ1-5,ASSYPGRVFSNQPQH
TRBV5-1,TRBJ1-1,ASKSAPNTEAF
TRBV7-3,TRBJ1-2,ASSLGVANYGYT
TRBV19,TRBJ2-7,ASSIPGLDYEQY
TRBV5-6,TRBJ2-5,ASSYGTGGPGEQY
TRBV18,TRBJ2-2,ASSTLRHTGRTTNTGELF
TRBV10-1,TRBJ2-3,ASSGTRVDTQY
TRBV10-1,TRBJ2-1,ASSGPGTIYEQF
TRBV28,TRBJ2-3,ASSPQLAGEGDTQY
TRBV11-2,TRBJ2-1,ASSLDENWGRRQF
TRBV28,TRBJ1-2,ASSSRGGANYGYT
TRBV29-1,TRBJ2-7,SVDVPGFEQY
TRBV4-2,TRBJ2-2,ASSTASNTGELF
TRBV5-1,TRBJ1-1,ASSTRTPGETQTEAF
TRBV28,TRBJ2-1,ATITGSSYNEQF
TRBV28,TRBJ1-1,ASSFLGRVFTEAF
TRBV7-9,TRBJ2-3,ASSSRLAEITDTQY
TRBV5-1,TRBJ2-2,ASSLDNTGELF
TRBV11-2,TRBJ1-1,ASGPSLNTEAF
TRBV13,TRBJ2-2,ASSPQRGGELF
TRBV7-9,TRBJ1-1,ASSLEVNTEAF
TRBV20-1,TRBJ1-2,SAQGAYGYT